This T cell receptor beta chain emerged from a study of cytomegalovirus exposure and HLA in healthy donors. This clone was detected once. Antigen specificity is unknown. The donors (healthy individuals) were bone marrow donors. The donors, nominally healthy at sampling, likely had unrecorded immune exposures. PCR involved 60 Vbeta and 13 Jbeta primers. Clones were sequenced by immunoSEQ multiplex PCR, and TCRdb holds only the in-frame ones, with some missing. The sample shows fewer than 200,000 clones, roughly 80% of them seen only once. Germline V lookup: CDR1 MNHEY, CDR2 SVGAGI. This CDR3 comprises 15 residues. The germline V and J ends were trimmed by 3 bases and 2 bases, with 12 bases remaining between them. Study results and limitations: Across donors, most TCRs were seen rarely, yet some public ones were widespread. Three CMV-associated chains were confirmed in vitro to be specific for CMV antigens.

The sample taken for sequencing was PBMCs. The V and J genes are TRBV6-5 and TRBJ2-3; tentatively, D is TRBD1 (5 bases). This receptor was obtained from a man between 35 and 55 years old in good health and CMV-seronegative. The CDR3 spells CASSYGAFDTDTQYF. The CDR3 DNA is TGTGCCAGCAGTTATGGGGCTTTCGACACAGATACGCAGTATTTT.